A single sample gave rise to the 6 T cell receptor beta chains below, sequenced in a study of CD8 T cells in ankylosing spondylitis (dated by TCRdb to 2016 to 2017). Study-wide findings and limitations: Blood from ankylosing spondylitis patients appeared to be characterized by a TCR beta motif composed of eight or nine highly homologous amino acid variants.

The library was obtained by 5' RACE. Instrument used: Illumina HiSeq 2500. TCRdb's own reprocessing of the public reads used fastp at Q25 and MiXCR and kept productive beta chains. Every distinct CDR3 protein forms one entry, paired with its most common genes and DNA. This sample is represented by more than 400,000 distinct CDR3 sequences; less than 6% of them were singletons. The biggest ten clones account for under 4.5% of the sample. The antigens these receptors bind are not known. The sequenced sample consisted of blood, either unsorted or a sorted T cell fraction (not recorded which). The source of these receptors is a male donor with ankylosing spondylitis.

This clonotype appeared many times. The V call is TRBV5-1, the J call TRBJ1-1; the D is unclear. V lost 0 bases to trimming and J lost 3 bases, with 0 bases between them. The CDR3 runs 11 residues. Germline V lookup: CDR1 SGHRS, CDR2 YFSETQ. The CDR3 DNA sequence: TGCGCCAGCAGCTTGGACACTGAAGCTTTCTTT. Residues: CASSLDTEAFF.

The V and J genes are TRBV5-1 and TRBJ2-7; TRBD2 is a possible D gene (5 bases). The V and J ends lost 4 bases and 2 bases respectively, with 16 bases between them. This CDR3 is 15 amino acids long. The germline CDR1 and CDR2 sequences are SGHRS and YFSETQ. The CDR3 loop is CASSRSRVHAYEQYF. CDR3 nucleotides: TGCGCCAGCAGCCGCTCGCGGGTACACGCCTACGAGCAGTACTTC.

This chain connects TRBV10-3 to TRBJ2-7; D might be TRBD1 (5 bases). V was clipped by 0 bases and J by 4 bases, with 10 bases between them. CDR3 length equals 14 residues. Germline-derived CDR1 and CDR2 are ENHRY and SYGVKD. Here the CDR3 reads CAISESPGLYEQYF. CDR3 sequence (DNA): TGTGCCATCAGTGAGTCCCCAGGGCTGTACGAGCAGTACTTC.

This clonotype has only a few counts. This sequence joins TRBV7-2 and TRBJ1-2; no reliable D call. Germline assignment: CDR1 SGHTA and CDR2 FQGNSA. Between the trimmed V and J ends, which lost 2 bases and 0 bases, there was a span of 13 bases. This CDR3 is built from 16 residues. As DNA, the CDR3 is TGTGCCAGCAGCTTATCCTCGCTGTACCCTAACTATGGCTACACCTTC. Its translation: CASSLSSLYPNYGYTF.

This clonotype was seen at least ten times. The chain joins TRBV29-1 to TRBJ2-2, with 9 bases matching TRBD2. Germline V gene sequence: CDR1 SQVTM, CDR2 ANQGSEA. CDR3 size: 15 residues. The V and J ends lost 6 bases and 2 bases, in that order; junction bases with no gene match: 7. CDR3 region: CSVRSGRKNTGELFF. CDR3 DNA sequence: TGCAGCGTCCGGAGCGGGAGGAAAAACACCGGGGAGCTGTTTTTT.

The table lists this clonotype with many counts. The J gene is TRBJ1-4, the V gene TRBV6-5, with D uncertain. Germline loops: CDR1 MNHEY, CDR2 SVGAGI. Trimming shortened V by 0 bases and J by 0 bases, and 8 bases separated the two germline ends. The CDR3 covers 16 residues. For the CDR3, the DNA is TGTGCCAGCAGTTACTCGACGGGTGCAACTAATGAAAAACTGTTTTTT. Translated, it gives CASSYSTGATNEKLFF.